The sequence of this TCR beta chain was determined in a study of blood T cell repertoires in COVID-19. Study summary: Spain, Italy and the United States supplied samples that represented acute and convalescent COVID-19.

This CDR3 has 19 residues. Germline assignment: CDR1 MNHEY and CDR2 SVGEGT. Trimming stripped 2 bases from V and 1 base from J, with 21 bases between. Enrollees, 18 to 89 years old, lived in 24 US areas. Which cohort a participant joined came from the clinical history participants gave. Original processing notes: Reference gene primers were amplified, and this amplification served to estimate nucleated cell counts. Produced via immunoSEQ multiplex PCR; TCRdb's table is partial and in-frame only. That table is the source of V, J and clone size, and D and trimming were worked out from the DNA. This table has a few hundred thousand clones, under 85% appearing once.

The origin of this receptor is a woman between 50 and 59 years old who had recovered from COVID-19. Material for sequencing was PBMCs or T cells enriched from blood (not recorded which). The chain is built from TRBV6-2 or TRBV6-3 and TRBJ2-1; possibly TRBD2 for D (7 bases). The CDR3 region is CASSYDLVGGGMSYNEQFF. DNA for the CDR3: TGTGCCAGCAGTTACGACCTTGTGGGAGGGGGAATGTCCTACAATGAGCAGTTCTTC.